This T cell receptor beta chain is drawn from a study of T cell changes during pregnancy in multiple sclerosis. For this clone: The germline gene is not matched at one end of the junction; a read error may be the cause.

Using immunoSEQ multiplex PCR, the repertoire was profiled, and TCRdb retains in-frame clones only, with some absent. Among about 56,000 clones listed, around nine tenths were seen once. Germline V lookup: CDR1 SNHLY, CDR2 FYNNEI. The CDR3 length is 16 residues. This TCR came from a female donor with multiple sclerosis, enrolled in a pregnancy study. This sample comprised peripheral blood, obtained after pregnancy. The chain joins TRBV2 to TRBJ2-5, with 9 bases fitting TRBD1. Here the CDR3 DNA reads TGTGCCAGCAGAGAAGGGACAGGGTGGGGGTCTGAGACCCAGTACTTC. Translation gives CASREGTGWGSETQYF.